This T cell receptor (beta chain) comes out of a study of blood T cell repertoires in COVID-19. Methods used by the authors: By means of reference gene primer amplification, nucleated cell counts were estimated. Some clones are missing from TCRdb's copy, which holds only in-frame ones; the method was immunoSEQ multiplex PCR. That table furnishes V, J and clone size, whereas the DNA furnished D and trimming. Of 200,000 to 300,000 clones in the sample, more than 75% are singletons; the top ten hold roughly 3.5%. The CDR3 runs to 17 residues. Germline V gene lookup returns CDR1 SGHVS and CDR2 FNYEAQ. V lost 3 bases and J lost 5; bases outside the gene matches: 10.

Sequencing input: PBMCs or T cells enriched from blood (not recorded which). The V gene is TRBV7-6, the J gene TRBJ2-2; TRBD2 aligns across 9 bases. The receptor's source is a woman aged 40 to 50 with acute COVID-19. CDR3 region: CASSFPLAGVETGELFF. CDR3 DNA sequence: TGTGCCAGCAGCTTCCCTTTAGCGGGAGTGGAAACCGGGGAGCTGTTTTTT.